This T cell receptor beta chain stems from a study of T cell changes during pregnancy in multiple sclerosis. Data came from immunoSEQ multiplex PCR; TCRdb stores just in-frame clones and leaves some out. There are tens of thousands of clones in the sample; 75% to 95% occur only once, and approximately 1.5% lies in the top ten. The sequence was collected from a female donor in good health, enrolled as a control in a pregnancy study. Material: peripheral blood, obtained after pregnancy.

This chain's CDR3 is CASGLTGSSYEQYF. DNA for the CDR3: TGCGCCAGCGGGCTTACAGGGAGCTCCTACGAGCAGTACTTC. This chain joins TRBV5-1 and TRBJ2-7, with D perhaps TRBD1 (6 bases). The germline gives CDR1 SGHRS, CDR2 YFSETQ. The V end lost 7 bases, the J end lost 0 bases, and 14 bases lay between the germline ends. The CDR3 extends over 14 amino acids.